These 4 T cell receptor beta chains came from one sample sequenced in a study of T cell responses to AZD1222 COVID-19 vaccine. Sequenced by immunoSEQ multiplex PCR; TCRdb stores in-frame clones only, minus some. The data contain about 120,000 clones, 75% to 90% of them singletons. The specimen comprised peripheral blood, sampled 28 days after the second AZD1222 dose. These TCRs come from an adult who received the AZD1222 COVID-19 vaccine.

V is TRBV28 and J is TRBJ1-5, with D unresolved. Germline V gene lookup returns CDR1 MDHEN and CDR2 SYDVKM. Trimming shortened V by 5 bases and J by 3 bases, and 17 bases separated the two germline ends. There are 16 residues in the CDR3. The CDR3 DNA reads TGTGCCAGCAGTCTTGGACTAAATAGGCCCAATCAGCCCCAGCATTTT. It encodes CASSLGLNRPNQPQHF.

This clone was counted between two and nine times. V usage is TRBV12-3 or TRBV12-4 and J usage is TRBJ2-2, with a tentative D call TRBD1 (5 bases). The CDR3 loop spans 13 amino acids. With 7 bases removed from V and 4 bases from J, the gap between germline ends came to 10 bases. CDR3 protein: CASTGWGTGELFF. DNA of the CDR3: TGTGCCAGCACAGGGTGGGGCACCGGGGAGCTGTTTTTT.

The rearrangement uses TRBV6-1 and TRBJ1-5; D uncertain. The germline CDR1 and CDR2 sequences are MNHNS and SASEGT. Trimming took off 2 bases at V and 0 bases at J, with 8 bases between the two ends. The CDR3 totals 15 residues. CDR3 sequence: CASSEIRVSNQPQHF. CDR3 bases: TGTGCCAGCAGTGAAATTCGGGTTAGCAATCAGCCCCAGCATTTT.

The chain uses TRBV4-3 and TRBJ2-2; 9 bases align to TRBD1. The J segment lost 2 bases and the V segment lost 5 bases, leaving 3 bases of the junction unmatched. CDR3 size: 15 residues. CDR1 and CDR2 from the germline V gene are LGHNA and YSLEER. The CDR3 DNA sequence: TGCGCCAGCAGCAAGGACAGGGGCAACACCGGGGAGCTGTTTTTT. Its protein is CASSKDRGNTGELFF.